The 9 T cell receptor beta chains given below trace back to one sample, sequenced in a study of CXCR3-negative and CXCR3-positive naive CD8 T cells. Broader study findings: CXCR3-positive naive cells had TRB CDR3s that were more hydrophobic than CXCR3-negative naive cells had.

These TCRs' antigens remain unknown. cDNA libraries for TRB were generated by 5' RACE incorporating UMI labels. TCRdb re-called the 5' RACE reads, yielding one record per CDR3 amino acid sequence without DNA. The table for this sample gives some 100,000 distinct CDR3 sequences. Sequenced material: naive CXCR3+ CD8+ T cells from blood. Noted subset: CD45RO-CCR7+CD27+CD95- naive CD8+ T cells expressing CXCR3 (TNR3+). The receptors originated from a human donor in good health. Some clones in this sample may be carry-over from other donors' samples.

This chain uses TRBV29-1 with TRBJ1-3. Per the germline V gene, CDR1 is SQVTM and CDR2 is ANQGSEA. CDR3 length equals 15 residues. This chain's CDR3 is CSVESHGYSGNTIYF.

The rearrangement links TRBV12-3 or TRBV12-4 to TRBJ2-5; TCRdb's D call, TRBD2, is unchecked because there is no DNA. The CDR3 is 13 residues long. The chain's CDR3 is CASFSGGGETQYF.

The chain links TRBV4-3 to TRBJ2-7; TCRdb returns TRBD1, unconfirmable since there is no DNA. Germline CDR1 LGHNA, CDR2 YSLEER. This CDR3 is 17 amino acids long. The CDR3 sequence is CASSQVAVQGISYEQYF.

The CDR3 protein is CSPRNLWGIHSYEQYF. The V gene is TRBV20-1, the J gene TRBJ2-7; lacking DNA, the TRBD1 call made by TCRdb goes unchecked. From germline, CDR1 is DFQATT and CDR2 SNEGSKA (reference sequence). This CDR3 contains 16 residues.

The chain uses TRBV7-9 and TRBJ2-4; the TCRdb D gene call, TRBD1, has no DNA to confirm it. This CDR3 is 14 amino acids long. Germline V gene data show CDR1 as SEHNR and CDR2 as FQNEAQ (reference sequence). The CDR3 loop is CASSLPGQVNIQYF. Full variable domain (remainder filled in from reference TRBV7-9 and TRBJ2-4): DTGVSQNPRHKITKRGQNVTFRCDPISEHNRLYWYRQTLGQGPEFLTYFQNEAQLEKSRLLSDRFSAERPKGSFSTLEIQRTEQGDSAMYLCASSLPGQVNIQYFGAGTRLSVL.

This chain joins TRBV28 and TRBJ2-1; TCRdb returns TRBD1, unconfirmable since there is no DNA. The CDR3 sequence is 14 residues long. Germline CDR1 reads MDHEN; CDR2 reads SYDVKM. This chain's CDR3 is CASSSFQGYNEQFF.

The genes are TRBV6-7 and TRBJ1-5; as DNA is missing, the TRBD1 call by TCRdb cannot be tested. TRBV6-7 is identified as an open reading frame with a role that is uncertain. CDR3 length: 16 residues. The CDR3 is CASTQGGPFSNQPQHF.

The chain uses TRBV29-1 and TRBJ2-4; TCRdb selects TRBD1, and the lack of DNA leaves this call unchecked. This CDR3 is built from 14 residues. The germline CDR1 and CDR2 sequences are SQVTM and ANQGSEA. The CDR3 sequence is CSVAQQGAGNIQYF.

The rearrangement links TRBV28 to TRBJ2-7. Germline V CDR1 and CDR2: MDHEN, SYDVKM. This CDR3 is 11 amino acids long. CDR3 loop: CASRSSYEQYF.